Listed below are T cell receptor beta chains from one sample, sequenced in a study of blood T cell repertoires in COVID-19. This table comes from immunoSEQ multiplex PCR, and its TCRdb copy is limited to in-frame clones, with some not included. The sample contains over 65,000 clones, approximately 90% of which appear only once. The sequencing input was peripheral blood. Receptor source: a man aged 45-60 years with active COVID-19. Both conserved end residues are part of each CDR3. The D gene is left open where the match is weak. The listing skips clone size in some rows; elsewhere it reads once, few, many or a size class.

CDR3nt: TGTGCCAGTAGTACCCTAGCGGGAGGGGGCGCAGATACGCAGTATTTT
CDR3aa: CASSTLAGGGADTQYF
d_gene: TRBD2
len: 16
abundance: NA
v_gene: TRBV19
j_gene: TRBJ2-3

CDR3nt: TGCGCCAGCAGTTATGGACAGTCCTCTGGAAACACCATATATTTT
CDR3aa: CASSYGQSSGNTIYF
d_gene: NA
len: 15
abundance: NA
v_gene: TRBV5-1
j_gene: TRBJ1-3

CDR3nt: TGTGCCAGCAGCCAAGGATCGACTAGCGGGAGTTCCTACAATGAGCAGTTCTTC
CDR3aa: CASSQGSTSGSSYNEQFF
d_gene: TRBD2
len: 18
abundance: NA
v_gene: TRBV4-2
j_gene: TRBJ2-1

CDR3nt: TGTGCCAGCAGCTTGGACTCCAAAGATACGCAGTATTTT
CDR3aa: CASSLDSKDTQYF
d_gene: NA
len: 13
abundance: NA
v_gene: TRBV11-2
j_gene: TRBJ2-3

CDR3nt: TGTGCTAGTGGTACCGGGGGGAACTATGGCTACACCTTC
CDR3aa: CASGTGGNYGYTF
d_gene: NA
len: 13
abundance: NA
v_gene: TRBV12-5
j_gene: TRBJ1-2

CDR3nt: TGCGCCAGCAGGTATCCGGGACAGGGGAAAACTGAAGCTTTCTTT
CDR3aa: CASRYPGQGKTEAFF
d_gene: TRBD1
len: 15
abundance: NA
v_gene: TRBV5-1
j_gene: TRBJ1-1

CDR3nt: TGTGCCACCAGTGATCGGGACAGGGGGCTTGATGGCTACACCTTC
CDR3aa: CATSDRDRGLDGYTF
d_gene: TRBD1
len: 15
abundance: once
v_gene: TRBV24-1
j_gene: TRBJ1-2

CDR3nt: TGTGCCAGCAGTTACTCGACAAGTTATGGCTACACCTTC
CDR3aa: CASSYSTSYGYTF
d_gene: NA
len: 13
abundance: NA
v_gene: TRBV6-5
j_gene: TRBJ1-2

CDR3nt: TGTGCCAGCAGCCCTCGGACTAGCAGGGCAGATACGCAGTATTTT
CDR3aa: CASSPRTSRADTQYF
d_gene: TRBD2
len: 15
abundance: NA
v_gene: TRBV5-8
j_gene: TRBJ2-3

CDR3nt: TGTGCCAGCAGCGTCCGGGACAGGGGGGGCAATGAGCAGTTCTTC
CDR3aa: CASSVRDRGGNEQFF
d_gene: TRBD1
len: 15
abundance: NA
v_gene: TRBV9
j_gene: TRBJ2-1

CDR3nt: TGTGCCAGCAGCGGAAGAACCGGGACATCGAAAGGGTTATACGAGCAGTACTTC
CDR3aa: CASSGRTGTSKGLYEQYF
d_gene: NA
len: 18
abundance: once
v_gene: TRBV13
j_gene: TRBJ2-7

CDR3nt: TGTGCCAGCAGCTCTTCCGGGACAGGCTACAATGAGCAGTTCTTC
CDR3aa: CASSSSGTGYNEQFF
d_gene: TRBD1
len: 15
abundance: once
v_gene: TRBV7-2
j_gene: TRBJ2-1

CDR3nt: TGTGCCAGCAGCTTCCTGTCTAGCATTGAGCAGTACTTC
CDR3aa: CASSFLSSIEQYF
d_gene: NA
len: 13
abundance: NA
v_gene: TRBV11-3
j_gene: TRBJ2-7

CDR3nt: TGTGCCAGCAGAATTAGAGACAGGGGGAACACTGAAGCTTTCTTT
CDR3aa: CASRIRDRGNTEAFF
d_gene: TRBD1
len: 15
abundance: few
v_gene: TRBV5-5
j_gene: TRBJ1-1

CDR3nt: TGTGCCAGCAGCGTAGGAGTCCTAGCGGGAGATGAGGAGCAGTTCTTC
CDR3aa: CASSVGVLAGDEEQFF
d_gene: TRBD2
len: 16
abundance: NA
v_gene: TRBV9
j_gene: TRBJ2-1

CDR3nt: TGTGCCTGGAGTCTCGGACAGGGGGGTGAAAAACTGTTTTTT
CDR3aa: CAWSLGQGGEKLFF
d_gene: TRBD1
len: 14
abundance: NA
v_gene: TRBV30
j_gene: TRBJ1-4

CDR3nt: TGTGCCAGCAGCCGGGACGGGAGCTATGGCTACACCTTC
CDR3aa: CASSRDGSYGYTF
d_gene: NA
len: 13
abundance: NA
v_gene: TRBV11-3
j_gene: TRBJ1-2

CDR3nt: TGTGCCAGCAGCTCACCCGGGGTTAACCAAGAGACCCAGTACTTC
CDR3aa: CASSSPGVNQETQYF
d_gene: NA
len: 15
abundance: NA
v_gene: TRBV11-3
j_gene: TRBJ2-5

CDR3nt: TGTGCCATCAGTGAGTCGATCGGCGGGGGAGATGGTAGCAATCAGCCCCAGCATTTT
CDR3aa: CAISESIGGGDGSNQPQHF
d_gene: NA
len: 19
abundance: NA
v_gene: TRBV10-3
j_gene: TRBJ1-5

CDR3nt: TGTGCCAGCTCACCACTGCCCCAGGGGACCGGGGAGCTGTTTTTT
CDR3aa: CASSPLPQGTGELFF
d_gene: NA
len: 15
abundance: NA
v_gene: TRBV18
j_gene: TRBJ2-2

CDR3nt: TGTGCCAGCAGCGTCGGACTAGCGGGAGGATGGAATGAGCAGTTCTTC
CDR3aa: CASSVGLAGGWNEQFF
d_gene: TRBD2
len: 16
abundance: NA
v_gene: TRBV9
j_gene: TRBJ2-1

CDR3nt: TGTGCCATCAGTGAGATATCGGGGGCCAACGTCCTGACTTTC
CDR3aa: CAISEISGANVLTF
d_gene: NA
len: 14
abundance: NA
v_gene: TRBV10-3
j_gene: TRBJ2-6

CDR3nt: TGTGCCAGCAGCTTAGGAGGGCAGAGCTCCTACGAGCAGTACTTC
CDR3aa: CASSLGGQSSYEQYF
d_gene: NA
len: 15
abundance: NA
v_gene: TRBV11-2
j_gene: TRBJ2-7

CDR3nt: TGCGCCAGCAGCTTGGGGGAGTACGAGCAGTACTTC
CDR3aa: CASSLGEYEQYF
d_gene: NA
len: 12
abundance: NA
v_gene: TRBV5-1
j_gene: TRBJ2-7

CDR3nt: TGTGCCAGCAGTGTCCAGGGTGCTCAGCCCCAGCATTTT
CDR3aa: CASSVQGAQPQHF
d_gene: NA
len: 13
abundance: NA
v_gene: TRBV25-1
j_gene: TRBJ1-5

CDR3nt: TGTGCCAGCAGCTTATCCTTTAGCGGGGGGGGCTACAATGAGCAGTTCTTC
CDR3aa: CASSLSFSGGGYNEQFF
d_gene: TRBD2
len: 17
abundance: NA
v_gene: TRBV5-4
j_gene: TRBJ2-1

CDR3nt: TGTGCCAGCAGCGTGTCCGGGACAGGCCAAGAGACCCAGTACTTC
CDR3aa: CASSVSGTGQETQYF
d_gene: TRBD1
len: 15
abundance: NA
v_gene: TRBV9
j_gene: TRBJ2-5

CDR3nt: TGTGCCAGCAGTGGACAGGGGAACAATCAGCCCCAGCATTTT
CDR3aa: CASSGQGNNQPQHF
d_gene: TRBD1
len: 14
abundance: NA
v_gene: TRBV2
j_gene: TRBJ1-5

CDR3nt: TGTGCCAGCAGCTCCTTACAGGGGGCGGCTGGGGCCAACGTCCTGACTTTC
CDR3aa: CASSSLQGAAGANVLTF
d_gene: TRBD1
len: 17
abundance: NA
v_gene: TRBV7-3
j_gene: TRBJ2-6

CDR3nt: TGTGCCAGTAGTATACAGGGTTTGACTGAAGCTTTCTTT
CDR3aa: CASSIQGLTEAFF
d_gene: NA
len: 13
abundance: NA
v_gene: TRBV19
j_gene: TRBJ1-1

CDR3nt: TGTGCCAGCACATCGAGCTCCTATAATTCACCCCTCCACTTT
CDR3aa: CASTSSSYNSPLHF
d_gene: NA
len: 14
abundance: NA
v_gene: TRBV11-3
j_gene: TRBJ1-6

CDR3nt: TGTGCCAGCAGACCGACAGGGGGATTGGGAGGCTACACCTTC
CDR3aa: CASRPTGGLGGYTF
d_gene: TRBD1
len: 14
abundance: NA
v_gene: TRBV6-5
j_gene: TRBJ1-2

CDR3nt: TGTGCCAGTAGTTTCGGACAGAATCCCCTCCACTTT
CDR3aa: CASSFGQNPLHF
d_gene: NA
len: 12
abundance: NA
v_gene: TRBV19
j_gene: TRBJ1-6

CDR3nt: TGTGCCAGCAGTTCCCTCGGACTGGACTCTGGAAACACCATATATTTT
CDR3aa: CASSSLGLDSGNTIYF
d_gene: NA
len: 16
abundance: NA
v_gene: TRBV27
j_gene: TRBJ1-3

CDR3nt: TGTGCCAGCAGCTCGAGAGAGCAGTTCTTC
CDR3aa: CASSSREQFF
d_gene: NA
len: 10
abundance: NA
v_gene: TRBV28
j_gene: TRBJ2-1

CDR3nt: TGTGCCATCATGAGCTATGGACTAGCGGGGGAGCAGTACTTC
CDR3aa: CAIMSYGLAGEQYF
d_gene: TRBD2
len: 14
abundance: NA
v_gene: TRBV10-3
j_gene: TRBJ2-7

CDR3nt: TGTGCCAGCAGTTACAGTTGGAGCTCCTACAATGAGCAGTTCTTC
CDR3aa: CASSYSWSSYNEQFF
d_gene: NA
len: 15
abundance: NA
v_gene: TRBV6-5
j_gene: TRBJ2-1

CDR3nt: TGTGCCAGCAGTTTATGGGGAGACTCCGGGGCCAACGTCCTGACTTTC
CDR3aa: CASSLWGDSGANVLTF
d_gene: NA
len: 16
abundance: NA
v_gene: TRBV28
j_gene: TRBJ2-6

CDR3nt: TGTGCCAGCAGCTTCGGACTAGCGGGAGACCTCCATCAGTATTTT
CDR3aa: CASSFGLAGDLHQYF
d_gene: TRBD2
len: 15
abundance: NA
v_gene: TRBV5-6
j_gene: TRBJ2-3

CDR3nt: TGTGCCAGCAGTTTGGCAGGGGTGACCTTCTCTGGGGCCAACGTCCTGACTTTC
CDR3aa: CASSLAGVTFSGANVLTF
d_gene: NA
len: 18
abundance: NA
v_gene: TRBV28
j_gene: TRBJ2-6

CDR3nt: TGTGCCAGCAGCCGCCCCGCTAGCGGATTCGTCGGCACAGATACGCAGTATTTT
CDR3aa: CASSRPASGFVGTDTQYF
d_gene: TRBD2
len: 18
abundance: NA
v_gene: TRBV2
j_gene: TRBJ2-3

CDR3nt: TGTGCCAGCGGGGCAGCGGGAGACTTGGGCGAGCAGTACTTC
CDR3aa: CASGAAGDLGEQYF
d_gene: TRBD2
len: 14
abundance: NA
v_gene: TRBV2
j_gene: TRBJ2-7

CDR3nt: TGTGCCAGCAGCGAGGGGGGGCCCGTGCAGTACTTC
CDR3aa: CASSEGGPVQYF
d_gene: NA
len: 12
abundance: NA
v_gene: TRBV9
j_gene: TRBJ2-7

CDR3nt: TGTGCCAGCAGCTTTAAGGACAGATACACCGGGGAGCTGTTTTTT
CDR3aa: CASSFKDRYTGELFF
d_gene: NA
len: 15
abundance: NA
v_gene: TRBV7-8
j_gene: TRBJ2-2

CDR3nt: TGTGCCAGCAGTTCAGCGGGTGGCCGGGATACGCAGTATTTT
CDR3aa: CASSSAGGRDTQYF
d_gene: NA
len: 14
abundance: NA
v_gene: TRBV9
j_gene: TRBJ2-3

CDR3nt: TGTGCCAGCAGCTTAGTCCCAGGGGGCATATCACCCCTCCACTTT
CDR3aa: CASSLVPGGISPLHF
d_gene: TRBD1
len: 15
abundance: few
v_gene: TRBV7-9
j_gene: TRBJ1-6

CDR3nt: TGTGCCAGCACCCCTAGGAGCTACGAGCAGTACTTC
CDR3aa: CASTPRSYEQYF
d_gene: NA
len: 12
abundance: NA
v_gene: TRBV7-8
j_gene: TRBJ2-7

CDR3nt: TGTGCCAGCAGTTACTTCAGCGCGGGAGGCTACACCTTC
CDR3aa: CASSYFSAGGYTF
d_gene: NA
len: 13
abundance: once
v_gene: TRBV6-2/TRBV6-3
j_gene: TRBJ1-2

CDR3nt: TGTGCCAGCAGGCGACAGGGGGTCAATCAGCCCCAGCATTTT
CDR3aa: CASRRQGVNQPQHF
d_gene: TRBD1
len: 14
abundance: NA
v_gene: TRBV6-5
j_gene: TRBJ1-5

CDR3nt: TGTGCCAGCAGGGGGCATGGCACCGGGGAGCTGTTTTTT
CDR3aa: CASRGHGTGELFF
d_gene: NA
len: 13
abundance: NA
v_gene: TRBV3-1/TRBV3-2
j_gene: TRBJ2-2

CDR3nt: TGTGCCAGCAGCTTGCCCGGGGGGAGCTCTAATTCACCCCTCCACTTT
CDR3aa: CASSLPGGSSNSPLHF
d_gene: NA
len: 16
abundance: medium-sized
v_gene: TRBV5-6
j_gene: TRBJ1-6

CDR3nt: TGTGCCAGCAGCGCAAGCGGGGGGGCTGGTGAGCAGTTCTTC
CDR3aa: CASSASGGAGEQFF
d_gene: TRBD2
len: 14
abundance: once
v_gene: TRBV9
j_gene: TRBJ2-1

CDR3nt: TGTGCCAGCAGCTTAGATGTGAGGTCACCCCTCCACTTT
CDR3aa: CASSLDVRSPLHF
d_gene: NA
len: 13
abundance: NA
v_gene: TRBV11-3
j_gene: TRBJ1-6

CDR3nt: TGCGCCAGCAGCTTGGCCCCGGGAGAGGCGGATACGCAGTATTTT
CDR3aa: CASSLAPGEADTQYF
d_gene: NA
len: 15
abundance: NA
v_gene: TRBV5-1
j_gene: TRBJ2-3